What follows are 7 T cell receptor beta chains derived from one specimen sequenced in a study of blood T cell repertoires in COVID-19. This table comes from immunoSEQ multiplex PCR, and its TCRdb copy is limited to in-frame clones, with some not included. The table has some 62,000 clones, approximately 90% seen once. Specimen: peripheral blood. The receptors here all came from a woman over 75 with acute or convalescent COVID-19.

J is TRBJ1-2 and V is TRBV6-5; perhaps TRBD1 as D (6 bases). The V end lost 8 bases, the J end lost 8 bases, and 21 bases lay between the germline ends. The CDR3 runs to 14 residues. CDR1 and CDR2 (germline): MNHEY, SVGAGI. CDR3 residues: CASGYRESRAGYTF. CDR3 sequence (DNA): TGTGCCAGCGGATACAGGGAGTCCCGGGCAGGCTACACCTTC.

This clone was recorded once. V usage is TRBV30 and J usage is TRBJ2-1, with no clear D. The germline V and J ends were trimmed by 2 bases and 0 bases, with 11 bases remaining between them. The V gene's germline CDR1 is GTSNPN and CDR2 SVGIG (reference sequence). The CDR3 covers 15 residues. The CDR3 DNA is TGTGCCTGGAGTACTGACGCTAGCTCCTACAATGAGCAGTTCTTC. This sequence encodes CAWSTDASSYNEQFF.

This chain joins TRBV12-3 or TRBV12-4 and TRBJ2-1; D is ambiguous. Trimming pared 3 bases from V and 8 bases from J, leaving 11 bases between. This CDR3 is 13 amino acids long. CDR3 sequence (DNA): TGTGCCAGCAGTTTGCTCATGGGCTATGAGCAGTTCTTC. As protein: CASSLLMGYEQFF.

The rearrangement links TRBV6-5 to TRBJ1-2; D remains unclear. The CDR3 runs to 12 residues. The germline V gene encodes CDR1 MNHEY and CDR2 SVGAGI. V dropped 5 bases and J dropped 3 bases, with 7 bases sitting between them. CDR3: CASSTDYYGYTF. DNA of the CDR3: TGTGCCAGCAGTACAGATTACTATGGCTACACCTTC.

V gene TRBV3-1 (or the pseudogene TRBV3-2) combines with J gene TRBJ2-1, with D hard to call. Germline CDR1 LGHDT, CDR2 YNNKEL (reference sequence). The CDR3 is 14 residues long. Deletions cut 1 base from V and 0 bases from J, with 4 bases between. CDR3 residues: CASSQVSSYNEQFF. In DNA form, the CDR3 reads TGTGCCAGCAGCCAAGTGAGCTCCTACAATGAGCAGTTCTTC.

This clone was found once. The chain joins TRBV24-1 to TRBJ2-1, with 7 bases lining up with TRBD2. The germline gives CDR1 KGHDR, CDR2 SFDVKD. J gave up 0 bases and V 5 bases, and 3 bases lay outside the gene matches. This CDR3 is built from 15 residues. The CDR3 DNA reads TGTGCCACCAGTGCCAGCGGGATCTCCTACAATGAGCAGTTCTTC. This sequence encodes CATSASGISYNEQFF.

The genes are TRBV18 and TRBJ1-3; 10 bases are shared with TRBD1. The CDR3 runs 16 residues. Germline CDR1 is KGHSH and CDR2 is LQKENI. The V gene end was trimmed by 4 bases and the J gene end by 0 bases; junction bases not matched to a gene: 3. CDR3 coding DNA: TGTGCCAGCTCACGAGGACAGGGGGGCTCTGGAAACACCATATATTTT. It yields the protein CASSRGQGGSGNTIYF.